The sequence of this T cell receptor beta chain was determined in a study of response to subunit inactivated influenza vaccine. Study results and limitations: The authors put forward the suggestion that each seasonal influenza vaccination may bring in only a limited number of new T cells.

On this clonotype: Its antigen is unidentified.

TCRdb reprocessed the RT-PCR reads via MiXCR and lists one record per CDR3 protein. The sample includes about 500,000 distinct CDR3 sequences, 10% to 15% of them seen just once. Between the trimmed V and J ends, which lost 3 bases and 3 bases, there was a span of 12 bases. The CDR3 loop spans 14 amino acids. CDR1 is SEHNR and CDR2 is FQNEAQ in the germline V gene (reference sequence). J is TRBJ2-7 and V is TRBV7-9, with D perhaps given as TRBD1 or TRBD2 (5 bases each). The receptor's source is a man over 45 who received an inactivated influenza vaccine. The specimen was PBMCs from blood, collected 45 days after vaccination. In DNA, the CDR3 is TGTGCCAGCAGCTTCACCGGGACCAACTACGAGCAGTACTTC. It codes for CASSFTGTNYEQYF.